These T cell receptor beta chains were read from a single sample in a study of cytomegalovirus exposure and HLA in healthy donors. Profiling relied on immunoSEQ multiplex PCR, and the TCRdb table lists in-frame clones only, not all of them. The table shows roughly 130,000 clones, with roughly 80% occurring only once. Sequencing used PBMCs. The receptors come from a boy between 5 and 17 years old in good health and CMV-seronegative. Each CDR3 is given with its conserved first and last residue.

V | CDR3
TRBV6-1 | CASSEARGYSNQPQHF
TRBV18 | CASSRRGENTEAFF
TRBV12-5 | CASGLALVQGVAEAFF
TRBV30 | CAWSVGGQGNQPQHF
TRBV4-1 | CASSQDLQGIRNEQYF
TRBV6-5 | CASSLQGPGANVLTF
TRBV4-3 | CASSRIPTSTDTQYF
TRBV11-3 | CASSLGPPESTEAFF
TRBV19 | CASSKDIGSGNQPQHF
TRBV5-4 | CASSVTGGPEAFF
TRBV2 | CASRLRETYEQYF
TRBV29-1 | CSVSTSGTGEQFF
TRBV15 | CATSRGPLGGAEGYTF
TRBV7-9 | CSSSHSTSGRVHEQYF
TRBV7-2 | CASSVTSGAGDTQYF
TRBV5-4 | CASSLDGQGGAYEQYF
TRBV4-1 | CASSEGLAGAYEQYF
TRBV11-3 | CASSLVHRERETQYF
TRBV7-2 | CASSLESRVGEAFF
TRBV19 | CASSMGTGGGYMNTEAFF